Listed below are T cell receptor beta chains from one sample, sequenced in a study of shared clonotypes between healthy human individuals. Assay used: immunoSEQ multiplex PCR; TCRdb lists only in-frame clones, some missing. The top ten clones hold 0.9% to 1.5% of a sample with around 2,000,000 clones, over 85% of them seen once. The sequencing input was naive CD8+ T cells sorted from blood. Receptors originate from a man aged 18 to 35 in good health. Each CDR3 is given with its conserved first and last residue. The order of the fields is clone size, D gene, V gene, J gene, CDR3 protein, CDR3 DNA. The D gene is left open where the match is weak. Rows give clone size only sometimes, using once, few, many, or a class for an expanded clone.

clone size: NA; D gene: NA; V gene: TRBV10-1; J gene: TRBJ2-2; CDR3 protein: CASSEMRGGNTGELFF; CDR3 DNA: TGCGCCAGCAGTGAGATGAGGGGGGGGAACACCGGGGAGCTGTTTTTT
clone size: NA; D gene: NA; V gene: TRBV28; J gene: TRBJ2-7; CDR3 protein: CASSHDISYEQYF; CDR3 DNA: TGTGCCAGCAGCCATGACATCTCCTACGAGCAGTACTTC
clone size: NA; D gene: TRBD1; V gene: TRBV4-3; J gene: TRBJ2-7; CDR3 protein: CASSPGQGAYEQYF; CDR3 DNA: TGCGCCAGCAGCCCGGGACAGGGGGCATACGAGCAGTACTTC
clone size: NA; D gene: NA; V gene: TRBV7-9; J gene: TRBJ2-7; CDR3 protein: CASSLSPPIEQYF; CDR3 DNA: TGTGCCAGCAGTCTCTCTCCCCCCATCGAGCAGTACTTC
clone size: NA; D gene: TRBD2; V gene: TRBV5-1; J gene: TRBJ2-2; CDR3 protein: CASSSPWGLAGVDTGELFF; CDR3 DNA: TGCGCCAGCAGCTCCCCTTGGGGACTAGCGGGAGTTGACACCGGGGAGCTGTTTTTT
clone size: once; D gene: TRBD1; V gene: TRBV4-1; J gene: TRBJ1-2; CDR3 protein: CASSHTVQGRYGYTF; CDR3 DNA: TGCGCCAGCAGCCACACTGTACAGGGGCGCTATGGCTACACCTTC
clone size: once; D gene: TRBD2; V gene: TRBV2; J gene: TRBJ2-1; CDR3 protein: CAIASGSYNEQFF; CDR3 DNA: TGTGCCATTGCTAGCGGCTCCTACAATGAGCAGTTCTTC
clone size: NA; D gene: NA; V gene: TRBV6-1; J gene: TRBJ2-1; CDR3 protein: CASSEAVGVEPNEQFF; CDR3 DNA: TGTGCCAGCAGTGAAGCGGTCGGGGTGGAGCCGAATGAGCAGTTCTTC
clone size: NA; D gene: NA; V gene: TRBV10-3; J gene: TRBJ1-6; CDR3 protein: CAISDSINSPLHF; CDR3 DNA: TGTGCCATCAGCGATTCGATTAATTCACCCCTCCACTTT
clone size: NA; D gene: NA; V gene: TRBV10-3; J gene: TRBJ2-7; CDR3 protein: CAISDGSYEQYF; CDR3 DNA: TGTGCCATCAGTGACGGATCATACGAGCAGTACTTC
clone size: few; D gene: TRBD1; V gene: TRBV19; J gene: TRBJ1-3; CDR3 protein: CASSTTGASGNTIYF; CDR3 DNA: TGTGCCAGTAGTACGACAGGGGCGTCTGGAAACACCATATATTTT
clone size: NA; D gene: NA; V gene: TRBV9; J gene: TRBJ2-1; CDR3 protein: CASSDGKRYNEQFF; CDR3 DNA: TGTGCCAGCAGCGACGGGAAGCGTTACAATGAGCAGTTCTTC
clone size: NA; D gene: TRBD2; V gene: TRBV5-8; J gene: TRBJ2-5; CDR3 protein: CASSLGRLAGPGETQYF; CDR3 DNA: TGTGCCAGCAGCTTGGGTCGTCTAGCGGGGCCGGGGGAGACCCAGTACTTC
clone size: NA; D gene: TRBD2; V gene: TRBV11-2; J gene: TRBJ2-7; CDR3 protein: CASSLGPPGGGAYEQYF; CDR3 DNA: TGTGCCAGCAGCTTAGGGCCCCCGGGGGGTGGCGCCTACGAGCAGTACTTC
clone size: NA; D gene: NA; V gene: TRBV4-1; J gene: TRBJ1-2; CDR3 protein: CASSQGSGYTF; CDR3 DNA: TGCGCCAGCAGCCAAGGGTCCGGCTACACCTTC
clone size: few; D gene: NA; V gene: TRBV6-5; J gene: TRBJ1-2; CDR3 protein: CASSYGGGAYDGYTF; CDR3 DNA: TGTGCCAGCAGTTACGGCGGGGGCGCCTATGATGGCTACACCTTC
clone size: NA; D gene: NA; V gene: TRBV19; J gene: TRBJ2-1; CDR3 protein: CASSIRVSYNEQFF; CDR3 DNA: TGTGCCAGTAGTATAAGGGTCTCCTACAATGAGCAGTTCTTC
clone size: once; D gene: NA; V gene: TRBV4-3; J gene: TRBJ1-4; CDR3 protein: CASSQDHSPYEKLFF; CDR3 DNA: TGCGCCAGCAGCCAAGATCACAGTCCTTATGAAAAACTGTTTTTT
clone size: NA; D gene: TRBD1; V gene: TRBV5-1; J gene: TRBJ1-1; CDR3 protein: CASSPGQVDFTEAFF; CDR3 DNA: TGCGCCAGCAGCCCGGGACAGGTAGACTTCACTGAAGCTTTCTTT
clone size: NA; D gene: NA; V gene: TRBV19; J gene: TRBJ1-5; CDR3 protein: CASSFWTSGRQPQHF; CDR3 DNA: TGTGCCAGTAGTTTCTGGACCTCCGGCAGGCAGCCCCAGCATTTT
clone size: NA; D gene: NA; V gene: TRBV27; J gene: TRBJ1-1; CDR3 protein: CASSPEGWGGGRTEAFF; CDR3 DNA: TGTGCCAGCAGTCCGGAGGGGTGGGGAGGCGGTAGGACTGAAGCTTTCTTT
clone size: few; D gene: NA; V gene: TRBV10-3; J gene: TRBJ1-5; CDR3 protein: CAISESGNQPQHF; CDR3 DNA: TGTGCCATCAGTGAGTCAGGGAATCAGCCCCAGCATTTT
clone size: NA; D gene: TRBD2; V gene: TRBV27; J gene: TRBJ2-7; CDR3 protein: CASSPGLAGRSYEQYF; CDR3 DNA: TGTGCCAGCAGTCCCGGACTAGCGGGGAGATCCTACGAGCAGTACTTC
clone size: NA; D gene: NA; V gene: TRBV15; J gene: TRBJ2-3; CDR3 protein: CATSTGEVITDTQYF; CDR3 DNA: TGTGCCACCAGCACCGGGGAGGTTATTACAGATACGCAGTATTTT
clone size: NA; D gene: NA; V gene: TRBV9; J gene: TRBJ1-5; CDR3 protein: CASSGTGGGNQPQHF; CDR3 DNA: TGTGCCAGCAGCGGGACCGGGGGGGGCAATCAGCCCCAGCATTTT
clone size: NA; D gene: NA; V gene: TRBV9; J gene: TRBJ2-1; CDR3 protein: CASSLGGSYNEQFF; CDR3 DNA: TGTGCCAGCAGCTTAGGGGGATCCTACAATGAGCAGTTCTTC
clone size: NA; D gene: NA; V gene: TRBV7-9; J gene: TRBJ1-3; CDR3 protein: CASSLAYGRRGNTIYF; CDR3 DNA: TGTGCCAGCAGCTTAGCGTACGGACGGAGGGGAAACACCATATATTTT
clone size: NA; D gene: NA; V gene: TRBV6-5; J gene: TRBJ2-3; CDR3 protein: CASSYTGSTTDTQYF; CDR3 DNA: TGTGCCAGCAGTTACACAGGGTCGACGACAGATACGCAGTATTTT
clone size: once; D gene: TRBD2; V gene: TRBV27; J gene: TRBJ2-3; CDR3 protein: CASSLPGGPPDTQYF; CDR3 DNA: TGTGCCAGCAGTTTACCGGGAGGGCCGCCGGATACGCAGTATTTT
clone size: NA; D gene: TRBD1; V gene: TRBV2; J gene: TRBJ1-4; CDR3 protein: CATRTGRDEKLFF; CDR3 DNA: TGTGCCACCCGGACAGGTAGAGATGAAAAACTGTTTTTT
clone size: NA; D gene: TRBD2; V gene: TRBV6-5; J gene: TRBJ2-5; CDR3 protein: CASSWASGSQETQYF; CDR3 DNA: TGTGCCAGCAGTTGGGCTAGCGGGAGCCAAGAGACCCAGTACTTC
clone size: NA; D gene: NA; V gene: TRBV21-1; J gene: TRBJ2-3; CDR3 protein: CASSKRNGLRDTQYF; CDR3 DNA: TGTGCCAGCAGCAAAAGGAACGGATTGAGAGATACGCAGTATTTT
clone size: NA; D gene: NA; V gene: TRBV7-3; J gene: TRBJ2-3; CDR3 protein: CASSPAGGTDTQYF; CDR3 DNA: TGTGCCAGCAGCCCCGCCGGCGGCACAGATACGCAGTATTTT
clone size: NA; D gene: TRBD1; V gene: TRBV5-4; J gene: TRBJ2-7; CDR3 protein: CASSLQGAGSEQYF; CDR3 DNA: TGTGCCAGCAGCTTGCAGGGGGCTGGTTCCGAGCAGTACTTC
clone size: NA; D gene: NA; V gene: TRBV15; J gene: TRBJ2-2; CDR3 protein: CATKTLGGGSNTGELFF; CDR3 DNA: TGTGCCACCAAAACACTTGGGGGAGGATCGAACACCGGGGAGCTGTTTTTT
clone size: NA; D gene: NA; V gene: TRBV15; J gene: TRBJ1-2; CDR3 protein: CATSSVLRGVDYGYTF; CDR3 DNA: TGTGCCACCAGCAGTGTCTTAAGGGGTGTGGACTATGGCTACACCTTC
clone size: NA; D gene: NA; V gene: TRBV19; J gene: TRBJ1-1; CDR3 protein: CASSAGGLGRGTEAFF; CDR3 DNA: TGTGCCAGTAGTGCCGGGGGTCTGGGCAGGGGCACTGAAGCTTTCTTT
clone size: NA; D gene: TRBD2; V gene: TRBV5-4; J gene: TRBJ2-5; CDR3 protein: CASSFWGTSETQYF; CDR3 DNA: TGTGCCAGCAGCTTTTGGGGGACTAGCGAGACCCAGTACTTC
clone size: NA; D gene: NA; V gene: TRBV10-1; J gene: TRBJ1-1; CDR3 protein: CASSESLTNTEAFF; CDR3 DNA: TGCGCCAGCAGTGAAAGTTTGACGAACACTGAAGCTTTCTTT
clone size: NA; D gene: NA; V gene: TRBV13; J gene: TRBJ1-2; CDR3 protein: CASSLGGGSGGYTF; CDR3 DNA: TGTGCCAGCAGCTTAGGTGGCGGGTCGGGAGGCTACACCTTC
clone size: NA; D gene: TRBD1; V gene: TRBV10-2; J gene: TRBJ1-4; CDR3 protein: CASSEPYLPTTGPGEKLFF; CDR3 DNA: TGCGCCAGCAGTGAGCCCTATCTTCCTACGACAGGGCCCGGGGAAAAACTGTTTTTT
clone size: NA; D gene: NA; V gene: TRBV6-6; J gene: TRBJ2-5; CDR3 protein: CASTRGEGETQYF; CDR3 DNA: TGTGCCAGCACGAGGGGGGAGGGGGAGACCCAGTACTTC
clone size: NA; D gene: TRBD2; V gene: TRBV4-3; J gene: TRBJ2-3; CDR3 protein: CASSQDGTSGTDTQYF; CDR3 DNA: TGCGCCAGCAGCCAAGATGGCACTAGCGGCACAGATACGCAGTATTTT